Listed below are T cell receptor beta chains from one sample, sequenced in a study of cytomegalovirus exposure and HLA in healthy donors. Measured with immunoSEQ multiplex PCR; TCRdb has only the in-frame clones, and not every one. The sample includes roughly 150,000 clones, 85% to 90% of them seen just once. Material for sequencing was PBMCs. These receptors came from a woman in her late teens or twenties in good health and CMV-seropositive. Both conserved end residues are part of each CDR3. A D gene is named only where the DNA matches it firmly. Clone sizes are given selectively: once, few, many, or a class where the clone is expanded.

clone_size	d_call	v_call	j_call	cdr3_nt	cdr3_aa
.	TRBD1	TRBV5-1	TRBJ1-2	TGCGCCAGCAGCCCGAGGACAGGCTATGGCTACACCTTC	CASSPRTGYGYTF
.	TRBD1	TRBV27	TRBJ2-4	TGTGCCAGCAGTCCACGACAGGGCCTAGGAAACATTCAGTACTTC	CASSPRQGLGNIQYF
once	.	TRBV9	TRBJ1-1	TGTGCCAGCAGCCAGGGAACGAACACTGAAGCTTTCTTT	CASSQGTNTEAFF
.	TRBD2	TRBV7-3	TRBJ2-7	TGTGCCAGCAGCTTAATTCCGGGACTAGCGGGAGGCGAGCAGTACTTC	CASSLIPGLAGGEQYF
.	.	TRBV2	TRBJ1-2	TGTGCCAGCAGTGTACAGTTTGGCTACACCTTC	CASSVQFGYTF
once	TRBD2	TRBV27	TRBJ2-3	TGTGCCAGCAGCCCACTAGCGGCTAGCACAGATACGCAGTATTTT	CASSPLAASTDTQYF
.	.	TRBV18	TRBJ2-3	TGTGCCAGCTCCTTGGCAGTCCATCCTAGCACAGATACGCAGTATTTT	CASSLAVHPSTDTQYF
.	.	TRBV4-3	TRBJ2-2	TGCGCCAGCAGCCAAGGAGGCGGGGAGCTGTTTTTT	CASSQGGGELFF
.	.	TRBV7-3	TRBJ2-1	TGTGCCAGCAGCTTATCCGGAGGCAATGAGCAGTTCTTC	CASSLSGGNEQFF
.	TRBD1	TRBV4-2	TRBJ2-7	TGTGCCAGCAGCCAAGTTGGACAGGGGGCTAACGAGCAGTACTTC	CASSQVGQGANEQYF
.	TRBD2	TRBV25-1	TRBJ2-7	TGTGCCAGCAGTGAATATGGTGGAGCGGGAGTCTGGGAGCAGTACTTC	CASSEYGGAGVWEQYF
.	TRBD1	TRBV2	TRBJ2-7	TGTGCCAGCAGTGGAGGTGAGGGGACAGGGGAAGGCAAGCAGTACTTC	CASSGGEGTGEGKQYF
.	.	TRBV7-8	TRBJ1-1	TGTGCCAGCACCTCTTTGGTACAGACTGAAGCTTTCTTT	CASTSLVQTEAFF
.	TRBD2	TRBV6-6	TRBJ2-7	TGTGCCAGCAGTTTGGGACTATCAGCATACGAGCAGTACTTC	CASSLGLSAYEQYF
few	.	TRBV11-2	TRBJ1-2	TGTGCCAGCAGCTTAGGGGCCTATGGCTACACCTTC	CASSLGAYGYTF
.	.	TRBV18	TRBJ2-1	TGTGCCAGCTCACCAAGGGACTTGTACAATGAGCAGTTCTTC	CASSPRDLYNEQFF
.	.	TRBV29-1	TRBJ1-4	TGCAGCGTTGGGGGGCAGGGGATTGCAACTAATGAAAAACTGTTTTTT	CSVGGQGIATNEKLFF
once	.	TRBV9	TRBJ2-1	TGTGCCAGCAGCGTTGGTAGCACGCATGAGCAGTTCTTC	CASSVGSTHEQFF
.	.	TRBV9	TRBJ1-2	TGTGCCAGCAGCGCGGACAGATATGGCTACACCTTC	CASSADRYGYTF
.	.	TRBV13	TRBJ1-1	TGTGCCAGCAGCTTTTTCAGGGCGGACACTGAAGCTTTCTTT	CASSFFRADTEAFF
.	.	TRBV28	TRBJ2-2	TGTGCCAGCAGTCCTTGGACACCAACGAACACCGGGGAGCTGTTTTTT	CASSPWTPTNTGELFF
once	TRBD2	TRBV30	TRBJ2-7	TGTGCCTGGGCTAGCGGGAGCTACGAGCAGTACTTC	CAWASGSYEQYF
.	TRBD2	TRBV5-6	TRBJ2-5	TGTGCCAGCAGCTCTTTAGTACGACTAGCGGGAGTGGATGAGACCCAGTACTTC	CASSSLVRLAGVDETQYF
.	.	TRBV6-4	TRBJ2-2	TGTGCCAGCAGTCCGGGGGATTACACCGGGGAGCTGTTTTTT	CASSPGDYTGELFF
.	TRBD2	TRBV28	TRBJ2-4	TGTGCCAGCAGTTCGTTGGGACTAAATGAGTACTTC	CASSSLGLNEYF
once	.	TRBV28	TRBJ2-1	TGTGCCAGCAGTCCCCGCGGGGATGAGCAGTTCTTC	CASSPRGDEQFF
.	TRBD1	TRBV10-3	TRBJ2-7	TGTGCCATCAGTCAAGCCGACAGGGTCTACGAGCAGTACTTC	CAISQADRVYEQYF
.	TRBD1	TRBV19	TRBJ1-1	TGTGCCATTAGCGACAGGGTGAACACTGAAGCTTTCTTT	CAISDRVNTEAFF
.	TRBD1	TRBV7-8	TRBJ1-1	TGTGCCAGCAGCCAAAGACAGGGAGTGAACACTGAAGCTTTCTTT	CASSQRQGVNTEAFF
.	.	TRBV4-2	TRBJ2-7	TGTGCCAGCAGCCAAGTTGGTAGTACCTCCTACGAGCAGTACTTC	CASSQVGSTSYEQYF
.	.	TRBV5-5	TRBJ2-7	TGTGCCAGCAGTCTCACGCGCGAGCAGTACTTC	CASSLTREQYF
.	TRBD1	TRBV18	TRBJ1-2	TGTGCCAGCTCACCACTGAACCAGGGGGCTTTCAACTATGGCTACACCTTC	CASSPLNQGAFNYGYTF
.	TRBD1	TRBV10-3	TRBJ1-1	TGTGCCATCAGTGCCAAACAGGGGTGGGGTGAAGCTTTCTTT	CAISAKQGWGEAFF
.	.	TRBV5-4	TRBJ2-3	TGTGCCAGCAGCAGCCGAGGGGGTAAAGATACGCAGTATTTT	CASSSRGGKDTQYF
.	TRBD2	TRBV4-1	TRBJ2-3	TGCGCCAGCAGCCGAAGACTAGCGGGAGGGACCCCAGATACGCAGTATTTT	CASSRRLAGGTPDTQYF
.	.	TRBV7-9	TRBJ2-7	TGTGCCAGCAGCCCCCGGACTAAGAACTCCTACGAGCAGTACTTC	CASSPRTKNSYEQYF
.	TRBD1	TRBV4-1	TRBJ1-4	TGCGCCAGCAGCCAAGATATAATACAGGGGGCGGTTTCTAATGAAAAACTGTTTTTT	CASSQDIIQGAVSNEKLFF
.	TRBD1	TRBV6-6	TRBJ1-2	TGTGCCAGCAGCCCCGACAGGGGGCGTCTATATGGCTACACCTTC	CASSPDRGRLYGYTF
.	TRBD1	TRBV6-5	TRBJ1-2	TGTGCCAGCAGTAACCCGGGACAGGGAATGGATGGCTACACCTTC	CASSNPGQGMDGYTF
.	TRBD2	TRBV11-3	TRBJ2-1	TGTGCCAGCAGCCCGGGACTAGCGGGGCCCCCCGGCAATGAGCAGTTCTTC	CASSPGLAGPPGNEQFF
.	.	TRBV4-1	TRBJ2-7	TGCGCCAGCCGGATCCGGGACACCTCCTACGAGCAGTACTTC	CASRIRDTSYEQYF
once	.	TRBV28	TRBJ2-7	TGTGCCAGCAGTTTTGTCGACAGATCCTACGAGCAGTACTTC	CASSFVDRSYEQYF
once	TRBD2	TRBV5-5	TRBJ2-7	TGTGCCAGCAGCTCACCGGGACTAGCGGCCGAGCAGTACTTC	CASSSPGLAAEQYF
.	TRBD1	TRBV27	TRBJ2-1	TGTGCCAGCAGTTTAGGACAGGGGGGGGTTAATGAGCAGTTCTTC	CASSLGQGGVNEQFF
.	TRBD2	TRBV13	TRBJ2-1	TGTGCCAGCAGCTCCCGCGGACTAGCGGACTACAATGAGCAGTTCTTC	CASSSRGLADYNEQFF
.	.	TRBV6-5	TRBJ2-2	TGTGCCAGCAGTTACTCGACCGGGTCCACCGGGGAGCTGTTTTTT	CASSYSTGSTGELFF
.	TRBD2	TRBV6-5	TRBJ2-7	TGTGCCAGCAGTTTGGGACTAGCGACCTACGAGCAGTACTTC	CASSLGLATYEQYF
.	.	TRBV5-6	TRBJ2-6	TGTGCCAGCAGCCGCACAGGATCTGGGGCCAACGTCCTGACTTTC	CASSRTGSGANVLTF
.	.	TRBV10-3	TRBJ2-3	TGTGCCATCAGTGCCGAGGGACTTACTAGCACAGATACGCAGTATTTT	CAISAEGLTSTDTQYF
.	.	TRBV6-5	TRBJ2-7	TGTGCCAGCAGTTATAAGCCAGGGAACGGGCACGAGCAGTACTTC	CASSYKPGNGHEQYF